The T cell receptor (beta chain) described here comes from a study of CD8+ T cells in alopecia areata. Study-level information: Twice daily, treated patients received 5 to 10 mg of oral tofacitinib. Study findings and constraints: Resident alphabeta T cells of normal skin are also sequenced in scalp samples.

The germline V gene has CDR1 ENHRY and CDR2 SYGVKD. V gave up 5 bases and J gave up 3 bases; unmatched junction bases: 4. The CDR3 spans 14 residues. Details on this clone: Its matching antigen is unknown.

TCR sequencing used cDNA made by reverse transcription of extracted RNA. Clones were sequenced by immunoSEQ multiplex PCR, and TCRdb holds only the in-frame ones, with some missing. The repertoire holds approximately 210,000 clones, with 60% as singletons. As to treatment: oral pan-JAK inhibitor, 5-10 mg twice daily. Peripheral blood, together with lesional scalp punch biopsies, was collected from alopecia areata patients. Researchers picked out CD4+ and CD8+ T cells from PBMCs by sorting. The sample here was CD4+ T cells sorted from blood, taken at week 24, from a patient treated with tofacitinib. This chain uses TRBV10-3 with TRBJ2-5; TRBD1 agrees at 9 bases. The clonotype originates from a human donor with alopecia areata. This CDR3 is CAISPRQGEETQYF. CDR3 sequence (DNA): TGTGCCATCAGTCCAAGACAGGGGGAAGAGACCCAGTACTTC.